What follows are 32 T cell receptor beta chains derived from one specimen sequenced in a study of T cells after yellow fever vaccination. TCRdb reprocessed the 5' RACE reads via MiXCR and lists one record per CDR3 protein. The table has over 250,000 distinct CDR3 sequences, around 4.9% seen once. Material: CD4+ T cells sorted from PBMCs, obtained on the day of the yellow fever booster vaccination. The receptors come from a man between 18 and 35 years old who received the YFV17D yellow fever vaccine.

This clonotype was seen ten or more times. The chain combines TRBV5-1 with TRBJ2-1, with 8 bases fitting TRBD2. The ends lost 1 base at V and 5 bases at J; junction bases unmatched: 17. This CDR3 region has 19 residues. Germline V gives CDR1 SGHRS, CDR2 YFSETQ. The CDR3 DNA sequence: TGCGCCAGCAGCTTGCGGGGGGGATCTGCAGTCCAACGAAACAATGAGCAGTTCTTC. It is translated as CASSLRGGSAVQRNNEQFF.

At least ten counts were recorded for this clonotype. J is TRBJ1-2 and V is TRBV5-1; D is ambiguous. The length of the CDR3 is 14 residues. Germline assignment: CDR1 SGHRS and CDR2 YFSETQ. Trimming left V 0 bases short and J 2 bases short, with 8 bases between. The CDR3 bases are TGCGCCAGCAGCTTGGAATCACCAAACTATGGCTACACCTTC. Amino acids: CASSLESPNYGYTF.

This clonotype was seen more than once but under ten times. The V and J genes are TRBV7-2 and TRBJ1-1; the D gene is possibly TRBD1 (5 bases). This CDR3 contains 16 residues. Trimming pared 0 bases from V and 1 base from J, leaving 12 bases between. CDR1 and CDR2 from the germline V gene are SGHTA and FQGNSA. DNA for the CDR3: TGTGCCAGCAGCTTAGCCCCCTGGAGGGGGAACACTGAAGCTTTCTTT. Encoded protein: CASSLAPWRGNTEAFF.

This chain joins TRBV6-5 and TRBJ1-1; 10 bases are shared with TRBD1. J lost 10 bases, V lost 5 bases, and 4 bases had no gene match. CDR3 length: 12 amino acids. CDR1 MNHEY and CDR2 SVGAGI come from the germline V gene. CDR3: CASSLRTGGAFF. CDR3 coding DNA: TGTGCCAGCAGTCTCCGGACAGGGGGAGCTTTCTTT.

The CDR3 DNA sequence: TGTGCCAGTAGTATGTCTCCGGAGGGGAACTATGGCTACACCTTC. Encoded protein: CASSMSPEGNYGYTF. The chain combines TRBV19 with TRBJ1-2, with D possibly matching TRBD1 (5 bases). Germline V lookup: CDR1 LNHDA, CDR2 SQIVND (reference sequence). CDR3 size: 15 residues. V shed 3 bases and J shed 2 bases, with 13 bases lying between them.

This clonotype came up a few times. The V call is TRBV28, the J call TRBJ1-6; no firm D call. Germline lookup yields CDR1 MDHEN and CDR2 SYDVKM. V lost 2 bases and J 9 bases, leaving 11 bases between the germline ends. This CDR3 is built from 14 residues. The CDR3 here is CASSLPGLFSPLHF. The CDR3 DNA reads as TGTGCCAGCAGTTTACCTGGGCTCTTTTCACCCCTCCACTTT. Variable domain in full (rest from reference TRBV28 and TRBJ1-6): DVKVTQSSRYLVKRTGEKVFLECVQDMDHENMFWYRQDPGLGLRLIYFSYDVKMKEKGDIPEGYSVSREKKERFSLILESASTNQTSMYLCASSLPGLFSPLHFGNGTRLTVT.

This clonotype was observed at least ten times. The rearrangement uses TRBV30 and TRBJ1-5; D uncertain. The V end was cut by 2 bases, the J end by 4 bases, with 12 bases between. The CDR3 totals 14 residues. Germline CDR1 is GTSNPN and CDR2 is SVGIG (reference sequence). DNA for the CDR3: TGTGCCTGGAGTACGCTAACGGGAAATCAGCCCCAGCATTTT. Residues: CAWSTLTGNQPQHF. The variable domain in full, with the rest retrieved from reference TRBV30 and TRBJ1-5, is SQTIHQWPATLVQPVGSPLSLECTVEGTSNPNLYWYRQAAGRGLQLLFYSVGIGQISSEVPQNLSASRPQDRQFILSSKKLLLSDSGFYLCAWSTLTGNQPQHFGDGTRLSIL.

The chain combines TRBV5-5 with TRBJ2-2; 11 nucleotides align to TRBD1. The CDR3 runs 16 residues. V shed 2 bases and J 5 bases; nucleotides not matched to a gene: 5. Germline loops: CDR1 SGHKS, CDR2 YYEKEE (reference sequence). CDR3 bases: TGTGCCAGCAGCTTTAGGACAGGGGGCGGGACCGGGGAGCTGTTTTTT. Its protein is CASSFRTGGGTGELFF.

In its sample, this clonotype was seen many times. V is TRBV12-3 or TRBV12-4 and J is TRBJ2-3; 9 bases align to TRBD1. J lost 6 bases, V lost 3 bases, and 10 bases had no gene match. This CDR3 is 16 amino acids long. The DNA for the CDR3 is TGTGCCAGCAGTTTTGGGTTTGGAGGACAGGGGGATACGCAGTATTTT. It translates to CASSFGFGGQGDTQYF.

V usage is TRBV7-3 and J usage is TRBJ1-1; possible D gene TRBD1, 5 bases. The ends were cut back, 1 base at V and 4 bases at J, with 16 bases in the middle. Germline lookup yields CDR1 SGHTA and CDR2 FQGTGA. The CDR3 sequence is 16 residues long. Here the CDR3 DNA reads TGTGCCAGCAGCTTAAATGCTCGCGGGGCGGGCACTGAAGCTTTCTTT. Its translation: CASSLNARGAGTEAFF.

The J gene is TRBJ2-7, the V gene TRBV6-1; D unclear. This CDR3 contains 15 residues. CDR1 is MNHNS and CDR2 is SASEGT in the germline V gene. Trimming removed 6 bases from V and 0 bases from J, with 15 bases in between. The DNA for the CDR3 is TGTGCCAGCAGACCTGGACGGTCCAACTCCTACGAGCAGTACTTC. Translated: CASRPGRSNSYEQYF.

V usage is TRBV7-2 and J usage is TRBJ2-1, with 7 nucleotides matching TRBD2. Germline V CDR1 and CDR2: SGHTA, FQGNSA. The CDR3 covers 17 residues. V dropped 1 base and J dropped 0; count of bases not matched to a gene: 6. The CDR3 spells CASSLGAGGSSYNEQFF. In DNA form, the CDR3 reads TGTGCCAGCAGCTTAGGGGCCGGCGGGAGCTCCTACAATGAGCAGTTCTTC.

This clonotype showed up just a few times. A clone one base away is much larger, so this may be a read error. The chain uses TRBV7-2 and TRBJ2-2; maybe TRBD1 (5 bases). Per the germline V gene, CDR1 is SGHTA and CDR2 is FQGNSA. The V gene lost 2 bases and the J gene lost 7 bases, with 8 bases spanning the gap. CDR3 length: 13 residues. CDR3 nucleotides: TGTGCCAGCAGCTTACCAGGGATCGGGGAGCTGTTTTTT. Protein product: CASSLPGIGELFF.

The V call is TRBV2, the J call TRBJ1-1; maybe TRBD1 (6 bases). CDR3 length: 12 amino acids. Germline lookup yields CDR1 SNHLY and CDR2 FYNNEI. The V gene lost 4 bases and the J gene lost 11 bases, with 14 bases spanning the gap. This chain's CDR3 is CASSAGDRRAFF. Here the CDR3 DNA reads TGTGCCAGCAGTGCAGGGGACCGACGGGCTTTCTTT.

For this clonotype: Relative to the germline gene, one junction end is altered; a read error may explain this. The CDR3 sequence: CASSLGDRGSSNEQFF. The DNA for the CDR3 is TGCGCCAGCAGCTTGGGCGACAGGGGTTCCTCCAATGAGCAGTTCTTC. J is TRBJ2-1 and V is TRBV5-1, with TRBD1 matching 8 bases. The CDR3 spans 16 residues. CDR1 and CDR2 from the germline V gene are SGHRS and YFSETQ.

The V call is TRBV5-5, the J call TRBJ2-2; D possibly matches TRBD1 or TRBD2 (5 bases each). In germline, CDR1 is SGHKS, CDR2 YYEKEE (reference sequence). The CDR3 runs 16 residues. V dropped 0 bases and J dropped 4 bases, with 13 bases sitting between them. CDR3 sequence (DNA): TGTGCCAGCAGCTTGGATCCCAGGGCGGGCACCGGGGAGCTGTTTTTT. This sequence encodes CASSLDPRAGTGELFF.

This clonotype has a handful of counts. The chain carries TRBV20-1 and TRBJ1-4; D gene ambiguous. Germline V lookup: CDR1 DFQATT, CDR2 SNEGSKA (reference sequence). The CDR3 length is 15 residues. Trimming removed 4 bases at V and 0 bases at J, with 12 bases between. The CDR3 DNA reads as TGCAGTGCTATTCGATCCGGAGCAACTAATGAAAAACTGTTTTTT. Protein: CSAIRSGATNEKLFF.

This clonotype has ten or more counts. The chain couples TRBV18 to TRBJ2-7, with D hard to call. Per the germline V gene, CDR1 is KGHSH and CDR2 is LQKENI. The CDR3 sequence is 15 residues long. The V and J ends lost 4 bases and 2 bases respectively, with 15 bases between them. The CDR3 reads CASSLSSAAPYEQYF. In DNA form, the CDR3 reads TGTGCCAGCTCACTATCCTCGGCAGCACCCTACGAGCAGTACTTC.

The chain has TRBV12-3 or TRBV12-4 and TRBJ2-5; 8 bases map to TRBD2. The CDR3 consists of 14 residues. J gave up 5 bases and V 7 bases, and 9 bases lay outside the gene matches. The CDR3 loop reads CASKRGGSSETQYF. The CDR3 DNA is TGTGCCAGCAAACGCGGGGGGAGTTCGGAGACCCAGTACTTC.

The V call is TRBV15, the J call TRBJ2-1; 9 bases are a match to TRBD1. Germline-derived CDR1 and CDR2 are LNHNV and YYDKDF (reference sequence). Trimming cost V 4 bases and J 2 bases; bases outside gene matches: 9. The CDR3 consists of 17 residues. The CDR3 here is CATSIVGTGRAYNEQFF. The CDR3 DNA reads TGTGCCACCAGCATCGTTGGGACAGGGCGCGCCTACAATGAGCAGTTCTTC.

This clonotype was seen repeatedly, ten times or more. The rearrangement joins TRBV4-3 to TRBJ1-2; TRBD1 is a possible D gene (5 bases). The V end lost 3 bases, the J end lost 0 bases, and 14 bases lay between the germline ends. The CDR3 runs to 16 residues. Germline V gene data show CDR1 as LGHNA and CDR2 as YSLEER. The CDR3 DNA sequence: TGCGCCAGCAGCCAGGCAACGGGGGACGCTAACTATGGCTACACCTTC. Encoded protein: CASSQATGDANYGYTF.

The CDR3 sequence is CASSVQQGQGSPLHF. Written as DNA, the CDR3 is TGTGCCAGCAGCGTCCAACAGGGGCAGGGTTCACCCCTCCACTTT. The chain uses TRBV9 and TRBJ1-6; TRBD1 agrees at 7 bases. The CDR3 runs to 15 residues. The germline V gene has CDR1 SGDLS and CDR2 YYNGEE. V was pared by 2 bases and J by 9 bases, with 8 bases of the junction left unmatched.

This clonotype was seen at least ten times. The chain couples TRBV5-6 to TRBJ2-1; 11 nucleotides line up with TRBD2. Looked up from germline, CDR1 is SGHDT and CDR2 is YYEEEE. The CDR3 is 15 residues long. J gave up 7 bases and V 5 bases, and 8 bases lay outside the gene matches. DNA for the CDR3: TGTGCCAGCAGATTCGCTAGCGGGGGGCGGAATGAGCAGTTCTTC. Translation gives CASRFASGGRNEQFF.

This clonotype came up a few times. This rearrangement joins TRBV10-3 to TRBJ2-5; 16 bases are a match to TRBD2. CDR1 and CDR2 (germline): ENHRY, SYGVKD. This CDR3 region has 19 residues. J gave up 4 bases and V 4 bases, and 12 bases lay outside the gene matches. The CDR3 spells CAISATGTSGGGMRETQYF. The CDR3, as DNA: TGTGCCATCAGTGCGACCGGGACTAGCGGGGGGGGTATGCGAGAGACCCAGTACTTC.

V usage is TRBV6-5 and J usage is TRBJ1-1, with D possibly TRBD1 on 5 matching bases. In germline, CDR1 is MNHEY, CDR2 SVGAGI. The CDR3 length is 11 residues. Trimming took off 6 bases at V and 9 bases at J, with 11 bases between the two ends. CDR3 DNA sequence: TGTGCCAGCAGCCGGGACCGAAAAGCTTTCTTT. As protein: CASSRDRKAFF.

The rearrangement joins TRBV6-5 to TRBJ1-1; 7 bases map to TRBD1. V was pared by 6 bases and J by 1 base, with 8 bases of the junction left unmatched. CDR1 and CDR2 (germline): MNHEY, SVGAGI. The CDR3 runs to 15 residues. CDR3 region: CASSRHGQENTEAFF. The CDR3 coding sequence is TGTGCCAGCAGCCGACACGGACAGGAGAACACTGAAGCTTTCTTT.

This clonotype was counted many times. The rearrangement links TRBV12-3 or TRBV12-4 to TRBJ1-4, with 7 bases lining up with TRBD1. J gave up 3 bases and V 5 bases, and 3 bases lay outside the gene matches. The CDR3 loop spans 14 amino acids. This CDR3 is CASSQDRSNEKLFF. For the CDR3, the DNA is TGTGCCAGCAGTCAGGACAGGTCTAATGAAAAACTGTTTTTT.

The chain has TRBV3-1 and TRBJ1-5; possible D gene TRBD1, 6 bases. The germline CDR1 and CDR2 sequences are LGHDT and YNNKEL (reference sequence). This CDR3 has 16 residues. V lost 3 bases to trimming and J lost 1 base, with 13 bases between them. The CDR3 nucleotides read TGTGCCAGCAGCCAGGGGGGCGGGGAGAGCAATCAGCCCCAGCATTTT. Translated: CASSQGGGESNQPQHF.

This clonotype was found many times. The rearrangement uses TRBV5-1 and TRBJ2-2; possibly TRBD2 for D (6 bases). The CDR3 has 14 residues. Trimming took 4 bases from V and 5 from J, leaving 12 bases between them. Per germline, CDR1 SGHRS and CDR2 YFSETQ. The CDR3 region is CASSQGRGTGELFF. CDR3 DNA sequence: TGCGCCAGCAGCCAGGGACGGGGGACCGGGGAGCTGTTTTTT.

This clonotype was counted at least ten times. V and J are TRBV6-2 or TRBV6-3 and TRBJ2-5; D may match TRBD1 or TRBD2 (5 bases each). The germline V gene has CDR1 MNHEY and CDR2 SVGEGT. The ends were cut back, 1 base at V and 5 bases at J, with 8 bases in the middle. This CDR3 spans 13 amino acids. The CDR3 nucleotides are TGTGCCAGCAGTTACTTCAGGGACGAGACCCAGTACTTC. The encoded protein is CASSYFRDETQYF.

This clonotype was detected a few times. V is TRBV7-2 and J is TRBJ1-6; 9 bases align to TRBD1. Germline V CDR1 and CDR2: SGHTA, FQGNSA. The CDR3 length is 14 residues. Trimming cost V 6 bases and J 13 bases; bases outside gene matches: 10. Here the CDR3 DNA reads TGTGCCAGCAGATCGGGACAGGGCATTTATCCCCTCCACTTT. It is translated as CASRSGQGIYPLHF.

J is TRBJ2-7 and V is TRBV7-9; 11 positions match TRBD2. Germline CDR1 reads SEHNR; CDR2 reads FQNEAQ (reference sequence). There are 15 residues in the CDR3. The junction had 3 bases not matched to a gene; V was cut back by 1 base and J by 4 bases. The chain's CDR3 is CASSLDSGGAYEQYV. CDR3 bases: TGTGCCAGCAGCTTAGATAGCGGGGGGGCTTACGAGCAGTACGTC.